This T cell receptor beta chain is drawn from a study of persistence of HIV-infected CD4 T cells. Regarding the study as a whole: Compared with CD3/CD28-stimulated cells, CMV- and Gag-responding cells showed lower TCRbeta richness. Proviral oligoclonality tracked with TCR oligoclonality within the same sorted cells.

V gave up 8 bases and J gave up 1 base, with 17 bases separating them. The CDR3 spans 15 residues. The germline V gene encodes CDR1 MNHNY and CDR2 SVGAGI (reference sequence). This was the immunoSEQ version 4 assay in survey mode. Method: immunoSEQ multiplex PCR; TCRdb's copy keeps in-frame clones and lacks some. The table lists roughly 28,000 clones, 78% of them singletons. As concerns this clone: As yet, its antigen is unknown.

The stimulus was lysate of CMV-infected fibroblasts, around 10 ug/mL. CD40L/CD69 double-negative CD45RO-high memory CD4+ T cells were collected. For at least 4 years, plasma HIV-1 RNA was undetectable (<50 copies/mL). Stimulated PBMCs had first been depleted of CD8+ T cells. The clonotype was recovered from an adult woman with HIV who was CMV-seropositive. This chain uses TRBV6-6 with TRBJ1-1; D perhaps matches TRBD1 (5 bases). The sample was CD4+ T cells sorted from PBMCs after roughly 18-hour stimulation, taken from a patient who received antiretroviral therapy. CDR3 residues: CASSGTYSKNTEAFF. DNA of the CDR3: TGTGCCAGCTCCGGGACCTACTCCAAGAACACTGAAGCTTTCTTT.